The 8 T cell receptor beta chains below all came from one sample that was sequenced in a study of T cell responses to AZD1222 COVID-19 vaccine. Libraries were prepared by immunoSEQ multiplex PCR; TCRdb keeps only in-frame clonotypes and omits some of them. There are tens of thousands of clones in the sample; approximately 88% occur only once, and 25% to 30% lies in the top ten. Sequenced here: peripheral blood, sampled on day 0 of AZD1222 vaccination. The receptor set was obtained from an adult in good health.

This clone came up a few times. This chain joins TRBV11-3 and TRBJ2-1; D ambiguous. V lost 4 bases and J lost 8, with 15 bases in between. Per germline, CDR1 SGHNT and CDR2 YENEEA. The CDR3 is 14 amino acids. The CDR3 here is CASSSASGRDEQFF. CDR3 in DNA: TGTGCCAGCAGCTCGGCCAGTGGCCGGGATGAGCAGTTCTTC.

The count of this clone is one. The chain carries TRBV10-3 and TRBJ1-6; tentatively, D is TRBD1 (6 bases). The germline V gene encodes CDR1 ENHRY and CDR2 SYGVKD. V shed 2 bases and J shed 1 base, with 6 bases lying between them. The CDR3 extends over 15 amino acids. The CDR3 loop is CAISEGQSYNSPLHF. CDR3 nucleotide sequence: TGTGCCATCAGTGAGGGACAGTCCTATAATTCACCCCTCCACTTT.

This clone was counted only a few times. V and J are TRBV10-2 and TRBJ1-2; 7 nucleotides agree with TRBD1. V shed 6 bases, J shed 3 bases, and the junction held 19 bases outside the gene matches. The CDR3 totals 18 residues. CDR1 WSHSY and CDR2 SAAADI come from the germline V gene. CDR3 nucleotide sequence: TGCGCCAGCAGCCTACTATACCGTCGACAGGGAATCGACTATGGCTACACCTTC. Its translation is CASSLLYRRQGIDYGYTF.

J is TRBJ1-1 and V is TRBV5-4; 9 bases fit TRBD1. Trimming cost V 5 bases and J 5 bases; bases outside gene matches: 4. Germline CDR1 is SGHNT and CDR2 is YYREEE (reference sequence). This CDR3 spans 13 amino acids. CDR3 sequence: CASRAGTGTEAFF. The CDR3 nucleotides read TGTGCCAGCAGGGCCGGGACAGGGACTGAAGCTTTCTTT.

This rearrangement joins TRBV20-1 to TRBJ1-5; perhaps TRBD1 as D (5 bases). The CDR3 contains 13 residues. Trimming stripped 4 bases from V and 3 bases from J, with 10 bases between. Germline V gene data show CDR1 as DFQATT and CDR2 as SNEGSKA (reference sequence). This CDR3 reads CSANEGINQPQHF. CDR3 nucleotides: TGCAGTGCTAATGAGGGGATCAATCAGCCCCAGCATTTT.

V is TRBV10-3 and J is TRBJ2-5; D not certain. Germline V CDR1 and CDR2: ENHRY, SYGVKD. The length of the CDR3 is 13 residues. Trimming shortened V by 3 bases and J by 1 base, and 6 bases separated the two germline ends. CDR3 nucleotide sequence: TGTGCCATCAGTGACAGGACCCAAGAGACCCAGTACTTC. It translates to CAISDRTQETQYF.

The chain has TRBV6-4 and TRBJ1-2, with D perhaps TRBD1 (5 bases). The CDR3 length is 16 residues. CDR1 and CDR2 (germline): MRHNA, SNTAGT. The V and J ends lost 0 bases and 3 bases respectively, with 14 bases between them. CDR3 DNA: TGTGCCAGCAGTGACTCCGCCAGGGCGGGTGACTATGGCTACACCTTC. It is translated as CASSDSARAGDYGYTF.

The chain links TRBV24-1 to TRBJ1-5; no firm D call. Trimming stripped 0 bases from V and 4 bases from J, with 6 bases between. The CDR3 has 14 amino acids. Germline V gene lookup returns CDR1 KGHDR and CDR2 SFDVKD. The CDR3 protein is CATSDLGENQPQHF. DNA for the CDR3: TGTGCCACCAGTGATTTGGGGGAAAATCAGCCCCAGCATTTT.